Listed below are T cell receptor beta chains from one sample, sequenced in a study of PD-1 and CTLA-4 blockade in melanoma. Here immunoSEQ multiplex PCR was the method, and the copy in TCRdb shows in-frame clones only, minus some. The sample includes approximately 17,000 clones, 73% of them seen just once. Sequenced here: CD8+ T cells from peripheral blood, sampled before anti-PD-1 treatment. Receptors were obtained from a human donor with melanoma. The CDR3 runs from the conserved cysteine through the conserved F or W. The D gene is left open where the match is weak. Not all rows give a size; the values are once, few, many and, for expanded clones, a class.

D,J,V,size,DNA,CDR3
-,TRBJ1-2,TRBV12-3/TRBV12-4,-,TGTGCCAGCAGTCACCGGGTTTCTGGCTACACCTTC,CASSHRVSGYTF
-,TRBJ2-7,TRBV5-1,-,TGCGCCAGCAGCTTCTCGCGAAACTACGAGCAGTACTTC,CASSFSRNYEQYF
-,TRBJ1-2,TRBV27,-,TGTGCCAGCAGCTTTCTCTCAGGGGATGGCTACACCTTC,CASSFLSGDGYTF
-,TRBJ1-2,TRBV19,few,TGTGCCAGTAGTATTATCGACAGCTATGGCTACACCTTC,CASSIIDSYGYTF
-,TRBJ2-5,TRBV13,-,TGTGCCAGCAGCTTAGCGATGGCTGACTATGGGGAGACCCAGTACTTC,CASSLAMADYGETQYF
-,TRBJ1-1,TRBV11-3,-,TGTGCCAGCAGACTGACCAGTCTGAACACTGAAGCTTTCTTT,CASRLTSLNTEAFF
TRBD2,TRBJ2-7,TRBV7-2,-,TGTGCCAGCAGCTTCGAGCGGGGGCCCTCCTACGAGCAGTACTTC,CASSFERGPSYEQYF
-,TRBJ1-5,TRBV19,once,TGTGCCAGTAGTATTCAGGGATTCAATCAGCCCCAGCATTTT,CASSIQGFNQPQHF
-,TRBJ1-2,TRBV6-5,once,TGTGCCAGCAGTTATTGGCAGGGTGCGGATGGCTACACCTTC,CASSYWQGADGYTF
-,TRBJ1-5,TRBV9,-,TGTGCCAGCAGCCGACAGTCCAATCAGCCCCAGCATTTT,CASSRQSNQPQHF
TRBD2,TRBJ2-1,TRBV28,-,TGTGCCAGCAGGAATTACGGGCTAGCGGGAGGGGCTCTCTACAATGAGCAGTTCTTC,CASRNYGLAGGALYNEQFF
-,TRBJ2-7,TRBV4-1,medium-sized,TGCGCCAGCAGCCAATTATCCCATCGGGAGCAGTACTTC,CASSQLSHREQYF
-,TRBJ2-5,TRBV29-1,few,TGCAGCGTTGAAGATCTCGGGGCCTTCCAAGAGACCCAGTACTTC,CSVEDLGAFQETQYF
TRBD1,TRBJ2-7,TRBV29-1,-,TGCAGCGTTGAAAAGGCACAGGGGGTCTACGAGCAGTACTTC,CSVEKAQGVYEQYF
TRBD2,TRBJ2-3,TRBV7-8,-,TGTGCCAGCAGCTCATTCGCGGGAGAATCAGATACGCAGTATTTT,CASSSFAGESDTQYF
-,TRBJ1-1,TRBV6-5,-,TGTGCCAGCGGGTGGACCACTGAAGCTTTCTTT,CASGWTTEAFF
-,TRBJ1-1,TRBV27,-,TGTGCCAGCAGTTCCAGACAGTTCAACACTGAAGCTTTCTTT,CASSSRQFNTEAFF
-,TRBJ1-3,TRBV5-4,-,TGTGCCAGCAGTGACAGGCCTGGAAACACCATATATTTT,CASSDRPGNTIYF